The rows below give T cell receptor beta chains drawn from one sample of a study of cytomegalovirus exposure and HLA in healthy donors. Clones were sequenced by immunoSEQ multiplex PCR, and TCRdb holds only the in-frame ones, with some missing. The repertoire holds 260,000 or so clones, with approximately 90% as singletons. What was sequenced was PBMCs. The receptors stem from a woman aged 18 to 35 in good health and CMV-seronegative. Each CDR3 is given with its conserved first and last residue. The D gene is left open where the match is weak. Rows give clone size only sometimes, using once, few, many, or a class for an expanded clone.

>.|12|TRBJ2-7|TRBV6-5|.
CASSDAGYEQYF
TGTGCCAGCAGTGACGCGGGCTACGAGCAGTACTTC
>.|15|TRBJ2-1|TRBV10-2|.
CASSPLAGIYNEQFF
TGCGCCAGCAGCCCACTAGCTGGGATTTACAATGAGCAGTTCTTC
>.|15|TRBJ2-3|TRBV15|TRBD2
CATSRSLAGTDTQYF
TGTGCCACCAGCAGAAGCCTAGCGGGCACAGATACGCAGTATTTT
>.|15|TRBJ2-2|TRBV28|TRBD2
CASRRGLVGTGELFF
TGTGCCAGCCGTCGCGGACTAGTGGGCACCGGGGAGCTGTTTTTT
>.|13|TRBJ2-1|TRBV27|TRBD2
CASSLAGANEQFF
TGTGCCAGCAGTCTAGCGGGAGCAAATGAGCAGTTCTTC
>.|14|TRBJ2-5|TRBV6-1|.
CASSEAGRGETQYF
TGTGCCAGCAGTGAAGCGGGGAGGGGGGAGACCCAGTACTTC
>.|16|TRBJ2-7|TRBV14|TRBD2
CASSQGPAGTSYEQYF
TGTGCCAGCAGCCAAGGTCCAGCGGGAACCTCCTACGAGCAGTACTTC
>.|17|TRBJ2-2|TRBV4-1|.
CASSQDEGVDSTGELFF
TGCGCCAGCAGCCAAGATGAGGGAGTCGATAGCACCGGGGAGCTGTTTTTT
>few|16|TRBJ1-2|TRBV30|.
CAWSGLGARSNYGYTF
TGTGCCTGGAGTGGCCTAGGGGCCCGATCTAACTATGGCTACACCTTC
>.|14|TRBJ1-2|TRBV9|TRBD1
CASSVRTGADGYTF
TGTGCCAGCAGCGTACGGACAGGGGCGGATGGCTACACCTTC
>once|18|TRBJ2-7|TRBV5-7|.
CASSLERCGPTISYEQYF
TGTGCCAGCAGCTTGGAAAGATGCGGACCGACTATCTCCTACGAGCAGTACTTC
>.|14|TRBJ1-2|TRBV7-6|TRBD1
CASSVGQGLDGYTF
TGTGCCAGCAGCGTAGGACAGGGTTTGGATGGCTACACCTTC
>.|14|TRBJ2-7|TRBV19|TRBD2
CASTPASGSYEQYF
TGTGCCAGTACCCCGGCTAGCGGGAGCTACGAGCAGTACTTC
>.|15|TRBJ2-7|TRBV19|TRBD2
CASSIRLAGGYAQYF
TGTGCCAGTAGTATCCGACTAGCGGGAGGGTACGCGCAGTACTTC
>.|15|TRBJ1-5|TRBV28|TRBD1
CASSPTGAENQPQHF
TGTGCCAGCAGTCCCACAGGGGCGGAGAATCAGCCCCAGCATTTT
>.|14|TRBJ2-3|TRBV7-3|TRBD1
CASSFGQGTDTQYF
TGTGCCAGCAGCTTCGGACAGGGAACAGATACGCAGTATTTT
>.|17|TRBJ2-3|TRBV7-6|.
CASSRLQTRLGTDTQYF
TGTGCCAGCAGCCGTCTGCAAACTCGACTCGGCACAGATACGCAGTATTTT
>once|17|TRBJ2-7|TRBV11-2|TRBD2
CASSLTLASGRSYEQYF
TGTGCCAGCAGCTTAACCCTGGCTAGCGGGCGATCCTACGAGCAGTACTTC
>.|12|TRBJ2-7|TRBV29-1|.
CSVISGTYEQYF
TGCAGCGTCATTAGCGGAACCTACGAGCAGTACTTC
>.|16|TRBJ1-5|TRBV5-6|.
CASSLGSESSNQPQHF
TGTGCCAGCAGCTTGGGTTCAGAATCTAGCAATCAGCCCCAGCATTTT
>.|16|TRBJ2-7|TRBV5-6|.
CASSFLPSGLTYEQYF
TGTGCCAGCAGCTTTCTCCCCTCGGGACTCACCTACGAGCAGTACTTC
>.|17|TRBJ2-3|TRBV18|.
CASSPPGQARSTDTQYF
TGTGCCAGCTCACCACCGGGGCAGGCCAGGAGCACAGATACGCAGTATTTT
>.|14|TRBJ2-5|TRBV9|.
CASSVAGSQETQYF
TGTGCCAGCAGCGTAGCAGGCAGCCAGGAGACCCAGTACTTC
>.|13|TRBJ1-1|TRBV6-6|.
CASSYTQNTEAFF
TGTGCCAGCAGTTACACACAGAACACTGAAGCTTTCTTT
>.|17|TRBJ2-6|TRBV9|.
CASSVDLSVSGANVLTF
TGTGCCAGCAGCGTAGATCTGTCAGTCTCCGGGGCCAACGTCCTGACTTTC
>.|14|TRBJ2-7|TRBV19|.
CASSRTLGSYEQYF
TGTGCCAGTAGCCGTACCCTGGGGAGCTACGAGCAGTACTTC
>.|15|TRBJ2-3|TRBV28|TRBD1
CASHRGTGLTDTQYF
TGTGCCAGCCATAGAGGGACAGGACTCACAGATACGCAGTATTTT
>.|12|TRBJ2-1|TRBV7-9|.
CASSFATYEQFF
TGTGCCAGCAGCTTTGCTACGTATGAGCAGTTCTTC
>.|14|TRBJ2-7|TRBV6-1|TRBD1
CASSRPGTGGEQYF
TGTGCCAGCAGTAGGCCCGGGACAGGGGGCGAGCAGTACTTC
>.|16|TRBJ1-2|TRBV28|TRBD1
CASRGRDRGQNYGYTF
TGTGCCAGCAGGGGACGGGACAGGGGTCAAAACTATGGCTACACCTTC
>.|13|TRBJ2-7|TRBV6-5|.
CASSQLDSSRVHF
TGTGCCAGCAGTCAACTGGACAGCTCTAGGGTACACTTC
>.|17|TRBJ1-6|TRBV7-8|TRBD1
CASSFTGVGILNSPLHF
TGTGCCAGCAGCTTTACAGGGGTCGGGATTCTCAATTCACCCCTCCACTTT
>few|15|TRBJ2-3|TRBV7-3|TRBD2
CASSPGLAGQATQYF
TGTGCCAGCAGCCCGGGACTAGCGGGACAGGCCACGCAGTATTTT
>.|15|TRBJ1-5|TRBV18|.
CASSPEAGSHQPQHF
TGTGCCAGCTCACCGGAAGCCGGGAGCCATCAGCCCCAGCATTTT
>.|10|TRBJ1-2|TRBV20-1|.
CSATGGGYTF
TGCAGTGCGACGGGCGGGGGCTACACCTTC
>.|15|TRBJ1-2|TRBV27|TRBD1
CASSPGTGGVSGYTF
TGTGCCAGCAGTCCCGGGACAGGGGGCGTGAGTGGCTACACCTTC
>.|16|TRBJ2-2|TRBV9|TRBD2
CASSVLAGPNTGELFF
TGTGCCAGCAGCGTTTTAGCGGGACCGAACACCGGGGAGCTGTTTTTT
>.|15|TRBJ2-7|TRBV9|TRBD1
CASSVKTGNPYEQYF
TGTGCCAGCAGCGTTAAGACAGGGAACCCTTACGAGCAGTACTTC
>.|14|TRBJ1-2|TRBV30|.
CAWKVDRLIYGYTF
TGTGCCTGGAAGGTCGACAGGCTTATCTATGGCTACACCTTC
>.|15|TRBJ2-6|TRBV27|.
CASSPLLPGANVLTF
TGTGCCAGCAGCCCTCTCCTCCCTGGGGCCAACGTCCTGACTTTC
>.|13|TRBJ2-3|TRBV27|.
CASRRVWTDTQYF
TGTGCCAGCAGAAGAGTATGGACAGATACGCAGTATTTT
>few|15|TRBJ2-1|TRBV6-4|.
CAIPFSGSSYNEQFF
TGTGCCATTCCGTTTAGCGGTAGCTCCTACAATGAGCAGTTCTTC
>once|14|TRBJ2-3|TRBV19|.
CATRAATSTDTQYF
TGTGCCACCCGAGCGGCTACCAGCACAGATACGCAGTATTTT
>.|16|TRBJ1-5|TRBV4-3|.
CASSQGKRWGTDTQHF
TGCGCCAGCAGCCAAGGTAAAAGGTGGGGCACAGATACGCAGCATTTT
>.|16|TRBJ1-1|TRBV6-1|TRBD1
CASSEVSGQGAMEAFF
TGTGCCAGCAGTGAAGTGTCGGGACAGGGGGCTATGGAAGCTTTCTTT
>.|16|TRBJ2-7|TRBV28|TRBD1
CASSSLRGQVTYEQYF
TGTGCCAGCAGTTCTCTTCGGGGACAGGTAACCTACGAGCAGTACTTC
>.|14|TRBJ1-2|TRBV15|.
CATSRVESPYGYTF
TGTGCCACCAGCAGGGTGGAGTCTCCCTATGGCTACACCTTC
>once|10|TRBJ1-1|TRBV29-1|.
CTVGGVEAFF
TGCACCGTGGGGGGTGTGGAGGCTTTCTTT
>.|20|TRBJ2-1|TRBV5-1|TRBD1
CASSSPGQGNGYRSYNEQFF
TGCGCCAGCAGCTCTCCGGGACAGGGGAACGGCTACCGATCCTACAATGAGCAGTTCTTC
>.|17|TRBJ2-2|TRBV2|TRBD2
CASSGLAAATHRRELFF
TGTGCCAGCAGCGGACTAGCGGCAGCTACCCACCGCCGGGAGCTGTTTTTT
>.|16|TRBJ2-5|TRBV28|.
CASRSGGWPWRETQYF
TGTGCCAGCAGATCAGGGGGGTGGCCTTGGCGAGAGACCCAGTACTTC
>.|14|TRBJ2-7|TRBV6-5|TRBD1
CASSDRAKSYEQYF
TGTGCCAGCAGTGACAGGGCGAAATCCTACGAGCAGTACTTC
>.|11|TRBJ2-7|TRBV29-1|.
CSATGGGEQYF
TGCAGCGCTACAGGGGGGGGCGAGCAGTACTTC